The text below deals with one TCR beta chain. Antigen: not known. Treatment denoted: some 20 received Ad26.COV2.S at low or high dose, single or two shots; several received placebo; per-sample allocation not given. Samples came from day 63 after the first vaccine or placebo injection. Recruitment in Boston yielded a donor of adult age, 18-55 years. The data derive from a study of Ad26.COV2.S vaccination and SARS-CoV-2 variants. General study points: It is possible that the TCR breadth and depth analyses underestimated the total T cell responses.

Germline lookup yields CDR1 LGHNA and CDR2 YSLEER. The CDR3 extends over 16 amino acids. Between the trimmed V and J ends, which lost 4 bases and 7 bases, there was a span of 19 bases. The method was immunoSEQ multiplex PCR; TCRdb's version includes in-frame clones alone and lacks a portion of them. The sample yields approximately 400,000 clones, roughly four fifths seen once. The TCR comes from a person between 18 and 59 years old who received the Ad26.COV2.S COVID-19 vaccine or a placebo. Source: peripheral blood, taken in a trial of Ad26.COV2.S vaccine versus placebo. The rearrangement links TRBV4-3 to TRBJ2-2, with D perhaps being TRBD1 or TRBD2 (6 bases each). The CDR3 DNA reads TGCGCCAGCAGCCGCCGTGTTGGGGGCGGGGTCGGGGAGCTGTTTTTT. This sequence encodes CASSRRVGGGVGELFF.